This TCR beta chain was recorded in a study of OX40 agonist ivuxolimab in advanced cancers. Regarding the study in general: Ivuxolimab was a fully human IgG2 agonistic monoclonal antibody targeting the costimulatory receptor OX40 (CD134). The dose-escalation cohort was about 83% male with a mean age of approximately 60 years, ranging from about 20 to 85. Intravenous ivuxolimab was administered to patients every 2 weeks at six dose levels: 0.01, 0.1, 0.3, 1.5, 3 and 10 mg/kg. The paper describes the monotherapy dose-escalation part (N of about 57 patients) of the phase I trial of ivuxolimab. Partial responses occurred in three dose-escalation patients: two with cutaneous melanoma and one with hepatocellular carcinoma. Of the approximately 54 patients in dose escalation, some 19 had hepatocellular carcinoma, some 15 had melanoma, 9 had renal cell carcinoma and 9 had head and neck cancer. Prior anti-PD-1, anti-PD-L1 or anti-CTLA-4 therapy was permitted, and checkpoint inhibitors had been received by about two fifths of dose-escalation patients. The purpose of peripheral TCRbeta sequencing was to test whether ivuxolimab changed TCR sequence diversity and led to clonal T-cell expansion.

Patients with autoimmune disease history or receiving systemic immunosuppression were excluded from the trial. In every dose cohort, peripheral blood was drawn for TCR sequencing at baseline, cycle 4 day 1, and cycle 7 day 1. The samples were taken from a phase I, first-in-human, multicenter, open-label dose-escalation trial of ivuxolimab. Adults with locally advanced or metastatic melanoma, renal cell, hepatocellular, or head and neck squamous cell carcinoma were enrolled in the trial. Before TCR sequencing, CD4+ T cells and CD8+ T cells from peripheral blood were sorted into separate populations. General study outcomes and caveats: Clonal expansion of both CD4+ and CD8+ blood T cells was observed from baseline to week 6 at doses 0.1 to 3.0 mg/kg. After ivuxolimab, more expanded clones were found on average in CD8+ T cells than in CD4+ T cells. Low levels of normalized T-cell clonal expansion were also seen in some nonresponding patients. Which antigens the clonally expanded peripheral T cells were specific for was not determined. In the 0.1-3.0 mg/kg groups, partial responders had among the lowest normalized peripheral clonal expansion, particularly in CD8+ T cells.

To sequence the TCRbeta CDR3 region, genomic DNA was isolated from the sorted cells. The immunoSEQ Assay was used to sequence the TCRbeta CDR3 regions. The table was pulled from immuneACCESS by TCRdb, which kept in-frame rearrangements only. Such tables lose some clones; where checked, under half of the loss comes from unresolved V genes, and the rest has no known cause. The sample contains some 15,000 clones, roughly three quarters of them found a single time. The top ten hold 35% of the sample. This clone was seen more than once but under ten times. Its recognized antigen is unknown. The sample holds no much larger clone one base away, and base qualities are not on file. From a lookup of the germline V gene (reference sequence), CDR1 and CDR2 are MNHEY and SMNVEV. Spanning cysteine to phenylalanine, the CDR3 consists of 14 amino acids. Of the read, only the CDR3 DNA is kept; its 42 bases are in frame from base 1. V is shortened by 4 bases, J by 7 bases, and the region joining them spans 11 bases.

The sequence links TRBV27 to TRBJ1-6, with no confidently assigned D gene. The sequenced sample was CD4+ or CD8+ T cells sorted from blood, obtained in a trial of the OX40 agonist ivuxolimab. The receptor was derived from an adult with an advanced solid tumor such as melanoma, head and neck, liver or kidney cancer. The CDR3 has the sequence CASSWSGWNSPLHF. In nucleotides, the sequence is TGTGCCAGCAGTTGGTCAGGCTGGAATTCACCCCTCCACTTT.